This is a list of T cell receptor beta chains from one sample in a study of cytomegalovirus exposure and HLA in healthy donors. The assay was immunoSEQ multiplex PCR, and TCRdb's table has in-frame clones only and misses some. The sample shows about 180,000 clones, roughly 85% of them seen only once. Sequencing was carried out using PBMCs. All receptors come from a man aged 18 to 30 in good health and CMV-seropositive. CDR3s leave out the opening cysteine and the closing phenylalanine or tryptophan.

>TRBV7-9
ASSYLGLAAAEQY
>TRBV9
ASSPSGAGNTQY
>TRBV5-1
ASSLDTPVQETQY
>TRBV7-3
ASSLSGGPDTQY
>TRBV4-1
ASSQVAGAYEQY
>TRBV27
ASSSLNRASGNTIY
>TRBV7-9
ASSLDIYEQY
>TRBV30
AWSGLGLAGGTDTQY
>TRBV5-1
ASSLETGGHQPQH
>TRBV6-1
ASWGSTYEQY
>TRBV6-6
ATSGGPTGELF
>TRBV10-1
ASSESGQGQETQY
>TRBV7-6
ASSARDRIYEQY
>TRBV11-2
ASSRIGYSGEQY
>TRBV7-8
ASSSTSNWVEQY
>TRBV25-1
ASSENLLAGIGGDTQY
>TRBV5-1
ASSLGLAGGVHEQY
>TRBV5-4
ASSSGTGGTIY
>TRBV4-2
ASSQDRGTNEKLF
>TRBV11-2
ASSAGDRVQETQY
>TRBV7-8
ASSSLGVDNEQF
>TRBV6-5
ASSSRLAGKAYEQY
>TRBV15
ATSRGGDRPQVGQY
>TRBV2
ASTTLGREDTGELF
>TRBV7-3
ASSSAYRAANEKLF
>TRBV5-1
ASSGQGETQY
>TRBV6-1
ASSSRTGGYT
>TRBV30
AWSVAGGTDTQY
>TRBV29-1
SVEARDSSYEQY
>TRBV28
ASGRTYEQY
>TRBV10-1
ASGGDREYLNYGYT
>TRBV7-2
ASRPAGGLQETQY
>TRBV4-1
ASSQSTGGLSYEQY
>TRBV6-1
ASGRDTNTDTQY